Sequencing of this T cell receptor (beta chain) was carried out in a study of shared T cell receptors in the human thymus (dated by TCRdb to the early 2020s). Concerning the study at large: The study examined how the human thymus generates shared, self-reactive T-cell receptor alpha chains.

As regards this clone: It has no known antigen specificity. Base qualities were left out, and no much larger clone turns up one base away.

Counted from cysteine to phenylalanine, this CDR3 has 15 amino acids. The DNA shown is the 45-base CDR3, in frame from base 1. CDR1 and CDR2 (MDHEN, SYDVKM) derive from the germline V gene. Ends trimmed: V by 6 bases, J by 5 bases; bases unmatched to a gene: 7. Preparation of the library involved the immunoSEQ multiplex PCR assay. TCRdb holds this immuneACCESS table with in-frame rearrangements only. Some clones are missing; in checked studies, unresolved V genes explain under half, and the rest has no known cause. This sample lists 650,000 to 950,000 clones; 70% to 90% were detected once. The ten largest clones take up approximately 0.01% of the sample. Another study also made use of these data, one on human thymus T cells. That second publication adds: In Finland, the donors were immunologically healthy infants who were having open corrective cardiac surgery for congenital heart defects. Thymus tissue was obtained as surgical resects removed during corrective cardiac surgery. Usage of V and J gene segments appeared to be biased in both the thymic and the peripheral blood repertoires. According to the related research, thymic TCR repertoires were highly overlapping among unrelated individuals. The study characterized TCR alpha and beta repertoires from seven to nine infant thymus samples and a few related peripheral blood samples. The cohort included more than 5 male and a couple of female infants, with donor ages spanning 7 to 244 days. Thymocytes were freed from the tissue by mechanical means and kept at -70 degrees C as pellets of roughly 9-34 million cells. A QIAsymphony instrument was used to extract genomic DNA from frozen cell pellets. The immunoSEQ multiplex PCR assay was used to amplify the TCRB and TCRAD loci from a standardized quantity of quality-controlled genomic DNA. The V(D)J region was spanned by amplicons of a length sufficient to cover the CDR3 and to identify V and J genes. The commercial immunoSEQ service was used to sequence amplicons on an Illumina platform. Primer bias and sequencing errors were corrected using previously described methods, and TCRAD and TCRB definitions followed the IMGT database. The repertoires were analysed using immunoSEQ Analyzer 3.0 and VDJTools for basic statistics, V/J segment usage, diversity estimates, rarefaction and pairwise overlap. To estimate diversity, the Chao1, ChaoE, Efron-Thisted, Shannon and inverse Simpson indices were applied, and diversity was also estimated on datasets down-sampled to the smallest sample. For repertoire overlap, CDR3 nucleotide sequence, V gene and J gene had to match strictly, and clustering was done by Jaccard-based multidimensional scaling. On average, thymus samples gave 650,000 to 1,000,000 unique TCRB clonotypes, whereas blood samples gave roughly 86,000.

The chain uses TRBV28 and TRBJ1-5; 10 bases in between match TRBD1. This receptor was obtained from a girl in the first two years of life with a congenital heart defect. Donor details come from another sample of the same person, matched by shared clones. The source material was thymocytes. The bases are TGTGCCAGCAGAACTAGGACAGGGGGGGATCAGCCCCAGCATTTT. Translated, this is CASRTRTGGDQPQHF.